Below are 27 T cell receptor beta chains sequenced from a single sample in a study of T-cell reconstitution after alpha-beta-depleted transplantation in children. Unique molecular identifiers were incorporated into the prepared TCRbeta library. TCRdb re-analysed the PCR reads in MiXCR, keeping a single row per CDR3 protein. The sample has more than 400,000 distinct CDR3 sequences; 10% to 12% are singletons. The sample here was PBMCs, mostly from graft donor cells, taken 180 days after TCRalphabeta/CD19-depleted stem cell transplant. The receptors were sampled from a female patient between 2 and 15 years old who had a stem cell transplant for aplastic anemia, so the T cells may come from the graft donor.

The chain has TRBV7-9 and TRBJ1-3; D uncertain. The germline gives CDR1 SEHNR, CDR2 FQNEAQ (reference sequence). This CDR3 has 14 amino acids. With 2 bases removed from V and 3 bases from J, the gap between germline ends came to 8 bases. Written as DNA, the CDR3 is TGTGCCAGCAGCTTAAACAGTCTTGGAAACACCATATATTTT. Encoded protein: CASSLNSLGNTIYF.

This sequence joins TRBV6-2 or TRBV6-3 and TRBJ2-1, with D unresolved. The germline gives CDR1 MNHEY, CDR2 SVGEGT. The V end was cut by 2 bases, the J end by 10 bases, with 12 bases between. This CDR3 is 13 amino acids long. CDR3 sequence reads: CASSYLPGREQFF. The CDR3 nucleotides are TGTGCCAGCAGTTACCTCCCTGGGCGGGAGCAGTTCTTC.

This clonotype has just a few counts. The V and J genes are TRBV6-5 and TRBJ1-5, with 10 nucleotides matching TRBD1. The CDR3 is 16 amino acids. Germline lookup yields CDR1 MNHEY and CDR2 SVGAGI. V shed 4 bases and J 2 bases; nucleotides not matched to a gene: 5. CDR3 in amino acids: CASSWGTGVGNQPQHF. The CDR3 DNA sequence: TGTGCCAGCAGTTGGGGGACAGGGGTTGGCAATCAGCCCCAGCATTTT.

The J gene is TRBJ2-7, the V gene TRBV7-2; D is ambiguous. Germline CDR1 reads SGHTA; CDR2 reads FQGNSA. CDR3 length equals 13 residues. Trimming pared 1 base from V and 1 base from J, leaving 5 bases between. CDR3 bases: TGTGCCAGCAGCTTAGTACGGTCCTACGAGCAGTACTTC. It is translated as CASSLVRSYEQYF.

This clonotype appeared many times. This chain links TRBV28 with TRBJ1-5, with unresolved D. CDR3 length: 16 amino acids. The germline V gene has CDR1 MDHEN and CDR2 SYDVKM. Trimming pared 4 bases from V and 2 bases from J, leaving 15 bases between. The CDR3 coding sequence is TGTGCCAGCAGTTCCCCTTCCCTGGCAGGCAATCAGCCCCAGCATTTT. This encodes CASSSPSLAGNQPQHF. Looking up the rest from reference TRBV28 and TRBJ1-5 gives the full variable domain: DVKVTQSSRYLVKRTGEKVFLECVQDMDHENMFWYRQDPGLGLRLIYFSYDVKMKEKGDIPEGYSVSREKKERFSLILESASTNQTSMYLCASSSPSLAGNQPQHFGDGTRLSIL.

The table lists this clonotype with many counts. The V call is TRBV20-1, the J call TRBJ2-5; 10 nucleotides match TRBD2. Trimming took 0 bases from V and 4 from J; bases not matched to a gene: 8. The germline CDR1 and CDR2 sequences are DFQATT and SNEGSKA (reference sequence). The CDR3 sequence is 16 residues long. This CDR3 is CSARDPSGSSIETQYF. The DNA for the CDR3 is TGCAGTGCTAGAGACCCTAGCGGGAGCTCAATAGAGACCCAGTACTTC.

This clonotype came up many times. V and J are TRBV7-2 and TRBJ1-2; 8 nucleotides line up with TRBD1. Trimming cost V 5 bases and J 2 bases; bases outside gene matches: 4. Germline V lookup: CDR1 SGHTA, CDR2 FQGNSA. This CDR3 spans 14 amino acids. CDR3 DNA: TGTGCCAGCAGCCCGCGGACAGGGAACTATGGCTACACCTTC. Translated: CASSPRTGNYGYTF.

This clonotype was seen many times. The V and J genes are TRBV24-1 and TRBJ2-1, with 11 bases that match TRBD2. Germline V CDR1 and CDR2: KGHDR, SFDVKD. The V gene end was trimmed by 0 bases and the J gene end by 1 base; junction bases not matched to a gene: 7. The CDR3 spans 19 residues. This CDR3 is CATSDLRTSGSGSYNEQFF. CDR3 sequence (DNA): TGTGCCACCAGTGATTTGCGAACTAGCGGGAGTGGTTCCTACAATGAGCAGTTCTTC.

This clonotype was picked up many times. V is TRBV20-1 and J is TRBJ2-3; D not certain. The length of the CDR3 is 17 residues. In germline, CDR1 is DFQATT, CDR2 SNEGSKA (reference sequence). Deletions cut 2 bases from V and 9 bases from J, with 27 bases between. The CDR3 loop is CSARKPYGWEDKETQYF. For the CDR3, the DNA is TGCAGTGCTAGAAAGCCCTACGGGTGGGAAGACAAGGAGACGCAGTATTTT.

This clonotype was seen at least ten times. DNA for the CDR3: TGTGCCACCAGTGATTTGTCTAGCGGAGGGTACACAGATACGCAGTATTTT. It codes for CATSDLSSGGYTDTQYF. V is TRBV24-1 and J is TRBJ2-3; 7 bases are a match to TRBD2. Unmatched junction bases numbered 7, after V lost 0 bases and J lost 2 bases. The germline V gene encodes CDR1 KGHDR and CDR2 SFDVKD. This CDR3 comprises 17 residues.

Only a few counts were recorded for this clonotype. The gene calls are TRBV20-1 and TRBJ2-1; TRBD2 aligns across 8 bases. CDR1 is DFQATT, CDR2 SNEGSKA, per germline (reference sequence). This CDR3 has 16 amino acids. The J segment lost 3 bases and the V segment lost 6 bases, leaving 13 bases of the junction unmatched. Written as DNA, the CDR3 is TGCAGTGCGCTACCGTGGGGACGGGGGGGCTACAATGAGCAGTTCTTC. Translated: CSALPWGRGGYNEQFF.

V and J are TRBV12-2 and TRBJ2-7. TRBV12-2 is a known pseudogene. This CDR3 has 16 amino acids. CDR3: CASRFSGKPHTYEQYF. The CDR3 DNA sequence: TGTGCAAGTCGCTTTAGCGGGAAACCCCACACCTACGAGCAGTACTTC.

This clonotype appeared a few times. V gene TRBV27 combines with J gene TRBJ2-7, with D uncertain. The V end lost 5 bases, the J end lost 6 bases, and 14 bases lay between the germline ends. Germline V gives CDR1 MNHEY, CDR2 SMNVEV (reference sequence). The CDR3 is 13 amino acids. The CDR3 spells CASSQFPKGEQYV. The CDR3 DNA follows: TGTGCCAGCAGTCAATTTCCGAAGGGCGAGCAGTACGTC.

This clonotype came up a few times. The chain employs TRBV5-1 and TRBJ2-3; no firm D call. The ends were cut back, 1 base at V and 6 bases at J, with 9 bases in the middle. CDR3 size: 13 residues. Germline CDR1 SGHRS, CDR2 YFSETQ. CDR3 protein: CASSLRYLDTQYF. In DNA, the CDR3 is TGCGCCAGCAGCTTGCGTTATCTTGATACGCAGTATTTT.

The chain employs TRBV6-4 and TRBJ1-2; D is uncertain. Germline CDR1 and CDR2: MRHNA and SNTAGT. Between the trimmed V and J ends, which lost 3 bases and 4 bases, there was a span of 15 bases. This CDR3 region has 15 residues. As DNA, the CDR3 is TGTGCCAGCAGTGAAGCCGCAGAAAACCTCTATGGCTACACCTTC. This codes for CASSEAAENLYGYTF.

The chain carries TRBV5-1 and TRBJ2-1; 14 nucleotides agree with TRBD2. This CDR3 spans 17 amino acids. Germline values: CDR1 SGHRS, CDR2 YFSETQ. V was pared by 0 bases and J by 8 bases, with 7 bases of the junction left unmatched. CDR3 protein: CASSLAVGLAGDHEQFF. DNA for the CDR3: TGCGCCAGCAGCTTGGCCGTGGGACTAGCGGGGGACCATGAGCAGTTCTTC.

This clonotype was seen a handful of times. This rearrangement joins TRBV12-3 or TRBV12-4 to TRBJ1-2; a weak D match, TRBD1 (5 bases). V was pared by 5 bases and J by 4 bases, with 17 bases between. The CDR3 totals 15 residues. CDR3 residues: CASSPRGRNVYGYTF. The DNA of the CDR3 is TGTGCCAGCAGTCCGAGGGGACGGAACGTCTATGGCTACACCTTC.

This clonotype turned up a few times. The V call is TRBV29-1, the J call TRBJ1-2; the match to TRBD1 covers 8 bases. V was pared by 6 bases and J by 4 bases, with 7 bases of the junction left unmatched. Germline loops: CDR1 SQVTM, CDR2 ANQGSEA. The CDR3 has 13 residues. CDR3 sequence reads: CSVATGQGYGYTF. The CDR3 DNA follows: TGCAGCGTCGCTACCGGACAGGGCTATGGCTACACCTTC.

This clonotype was recorded a few times. The V and J genes are TRBV10-3 and TRBJ2-1; perhaps TRBD1 as D (5 bases). The CDR3 is 16 amino acids. Germline V gene lookup returns CDR1 ENHRY and CDR2 SYGVKD. V was pared by 0 bases and J by 3 bases, with 12 bases between. The CDR3 protein is CAISESGQGYYNEQFF. CDR3 sequence (DNA): TGTGCCATCAGTGAGTCGGGGCAGGGCTACTACAATGAGCAGTTCTTC.

J is TRBJ2-7 and V is TRBV6-5; 7 nucleotides align to TRBD2. Per germline, CDR1 MNHEY and CDR2 SVGAGI. The V gene end was trimmed by 2 bases and the J gene end by 1 base; junction bases not matched to a gene: 5. The CDR3 is made up of 15 amino acids. DNA for the CDR3: TGTGCCAGCAGTTACGGGGGGGTCCCTTCCTACGAGCAGTACTTC. Translated, it gives CASSYGGVPSYEQYF.

V is TRBV11-1 and J is TRBJ2-1; TRBD1 agrees at 8 bases. Germline V gene sequence: CDR1 SGHAT, CDR2 FQDESV (reference sequence). V shed 2 bases and J 6 bases; nucleotides not matched to a gene: 9. The CDR3 runs 16 residues. CDR3 nucleotide sequence: TGTGCCAGCAGCTTACCACGGGACAGGCCGGTCAATGAGCAGTTCTTC. Translation: CASSLPRDRPVNEQFF. The variable domain in full, completed from reference TRBV11-1 and TRBJ2-1, reads EAEVAQSPRYKITEKSQAVAFWCDPISGHATLYWYRQILGQGPELLVQFQDESVVDDSQLPKDRFSAERLKGVDSTLKIQPAELGDSAMYLCASSLPRDRPVNEQFFGPGTRLTVL.

DNA for the CDR3: TGCGCCAGCAGCTTGGGTAGCGGGAGGGCCGCGGTTGAGCAGTTCTTC. Its protein is CASSLGSGRAAVEQFF. The chain joins TRBV5-1 to TRBJ2-1; TRBD2 matches at 11 bases. Trimming cost V 0 bases and J 9 bases; bases outside gene matches: 8. Germline V gene lookup returns CDR1 SGHRS and CDR2 YFSETQ. CDR3 length: 16 residues.

The CDR3 DNA follows: TGTGCCAGCAGCGGCGGGAACTCCGGGGCTAGGGGGTGGAATGAGCAGTTCTTC. Its protein is CASSGGNSGARGWNEQFF. This chain uses TRBV5-5 with TRBJ2-1; TRBD1 or TRBD2 may be the D gene (6 bases each). The CDR3 contains 18 residues. With 4 bases removed from V and 7 bases from J, the gap between germline ends came to 27 bases. CDR1 is SGHKS, CDR2 YYEKEE, per germline (reference sequence).

This clonotype has just a few counts. This chain uses TRBV7-8 with TRBJ1-5; TRBD1 matches 9 bases. V was clipped by 5 bases and J by 3 bases; unmatched bases: 8. Per the germline V gene, CDR1 is SGHVS and CDR2 is FQNEAQ. The CDR3 sequence is 16 residues long. CDR3 bases: TGTGCCAGCAGCCGCGGGGGACAGGGTTTCAATCAGCCCCAGCATTTT. It encodes CASSRGGQGFNQPQHF.

This clonotype was counted between two and nine times. The chain uses TRBV7-9 and TRBJ2-7, with TRBD2 matching over 8 bases. In germline, CDR1 is SEHNR, CDR2 FQNEAQ (reference sequence). The CDR3 consists of 15 residues. V dropped 4 bases and J dropped 2; count of bases not matched to a gene: 7. In DNA form, the CDR3 reads TGTGCCAGCAGCTCCACTGCGGGGGGACCCTACGAGCAGTACGTC. Protein product: CASSSTAGGPYEQYV.

This clonotype has more than one count but fewer than ten. The J gene is TRBJ1-4, the V gene TRBV15, with D possibly TRBD1 on 6 matching bases. Germline assignment: CDR1 LNHNV and CDR2 YYDKDF (reference sequence). Trimming stripped 3 bases from V and 2 bases from J, with 16 bases between. The CDR3 spans 17 residues. The CDR3 region is CATSSPWGPRTNEKLFF. CDR3 nucleotides: TGTGCCACCAGCAGCCCCTGGGGGCCGCGGACTAATGAAAAACTGTTTTTT.

This clonotype has just a few counts. The rearrangement uses TRBV5-1 and TRBJ2-7, with 8 bases matching TRBD1. The CDR3 extends over 16 amino acids. CDR1 SGHRS and CDR2 YFSETQ come from the germline V gene. The V gene end was trimmed by 0 bases and the J gene end by 5 bases; junction bases not matched to a gene: 10. The CDR3 here is CASSLAVEDRGNEQYF. The DNA of the CDR3 is TGCGCCAGCAGCTTGGCCGTCGAAGACAGGGGTAACGAGCAGTACTTC.